This TCR beta chain stems from a study of shared clonotypes between healthy human individuals. Some clones are missing from TCRdb's copy, which holds only in-frame ones; the method was immunoSEQ multiplex PCR. The repertoire holds 2 million to 3 million clones, roughly nine tenths seen once, with roughly 0.14% in the top ten. The CDR3 has 14 residues. With 1 base clipped from V and 5 bases from J, the junction kept 4 bases outside the gene matches. Looked up from germline, CDR1 is SGHTA and CDR2 is FQGNSA. Points on this clone: At the DNA level, this CDR3 is encoded by other sequences in the same sample as well.

Sequenced sample: naive CD4+ T cells sorted from blood. Subset noted: CD45RA+ positively selected. The V and J genes are TRBV7-2 and TRBJ1-2; 7 nucleotides agree with TRBD1. The sequence was obtained from a young man in good health. In DNA form, the CDR3 reads TGTGCCAGCAGCTTAGGACAGGGAGGGTATGGCTACACCTTC. Protein product: CASSLGQGGYGYTF.